The rows below give T cell receptor beta chains drawn from one sample of a study of cytomegalovirus exposure and HLA in healthy donors. Assay: immunoSEQ multiplex PCR; the TCRdb copy retains only in-frame clones and omits some. The table shows more than 80,000 clones, with about four fifths occurring only once. The specimen was PBMCs. Source of these receptors: a man aged 45-65 years in good health and CMV-seronegative. Both conserved end residues are part of each CDR3. The D gene is left open where the match is weak. Clone size is not always given. Where it is, it says once, few, many or a class for expanded clones.

clone size: .; J gene: TRBJ1-4; V gene: TRBV19; D gene: .; CDR3 length: 15; CDR3 DNA: TGTGCCAGTCGAACACCATATGCAACTAATGAAAAACTGTTTTTT; CDR3 protein: CASRTPYATNEKLFF
clone size: .; J gene: TRBJ2-5; V gene: TRBV5-1; D gene: .; CDR3 length: 14; CDR3 DNA: TGCGCCAGCAGTCGAGACACAGGTTTGGAGACCCAGTACTTC; CDR3 protein: CASSRDTGLETQYF
clone size: .; J gene: TRBJ1-5; V gene: TRBV6-5; D gene: .; CDR3 length: 12; CDR3 DNA: TGTGCCAGCAACAGGGCGGGTCAGCCCCAGCATTTT; CDR3 protein: CASNRAGQPQHF
clone size: .; J gene: TRBJ1-6; V gene: TRBV4-1; D gene: .; CDR3 length: 15; CDR3 DNA: TGCGCCAGCAGCCAACGGGGGATCCGGAATTCACCCCTCCACTTT; CDR3 protein: CASSQRGIRNSPLHF
clone size: .; J gene: TRBJ1-3; V gene: TRBV19; D gene: .; CDR3 length: 19; CDR3 DNA: TGTGCCAGTAGTATAAGGACCAGTTCGGGGAGGGGTGCTGGAAACACCATATATTTT; CDR3 protein: CASSIRTSSGRGAGNTIYF
clone size: .; J gene: TRBJ1-3; V gene: TRBV7-8; D gene: .; CDR3 length: 13; CDR3 DNA: TGTGCCAGCAGCTTCATCTCTGGAAACACCATATATTTT; CDR3 protein: CASSFISGNTIYF
clone size: .; J gene: TRBJ2-3; V gene: TRBV29-1; D gene: TRBD2; CDR3 length: 16; CDR3 DNA: TGCAGCGTTGAAGTTGGGACTAGCGGGGGCCCAGATACGCAGTATTTT; CDR3 protein: CSVEVGTSGGPDTQYF
clone size: .; J gene: TRBJ2-5; V gene: TRBV2; D gene: .; CDR3 length: 13; CDR3 DNA: TGTGCCAGCGGAACAGGTCAACGAGAGACCCAGTACTTC; CDR3 protein: CASGTGQRETQYF
clone size: .; J gene: TRBJ1-3; V gene: TRBV2; D gene: TRBD1; CDR3 length: 14; CDR3 DNA: TGTGCCAGCAGGCCCCAGGGGGCTGGAAACACCATATATTTT; CDR3 protein: CASRPQGAGNTIYF
clone size: .; J gene: TRBJ2-7; V gene: TRBV7-8; D gene: TRBD1; CDR3 length: 15; CDR3 DNA: TGTGCCAGCAGCCCCCACGGGACAGGGCACTACGAGCAGTACTTC; CDR3 protein: CASSPHGTGHYEQYF
clone size: few; J gene: TRBJ2-2; V gene: TRBV7-9; D gene: TRBD2; CDR3 length: 16; CDR3 DNA: TGTGCCAGCAGCTCCCGTTTTAGCGGGGGGTCAAGGGAGCTGTTTTTT; CDR3 protein: CASSSRFSGGSRELFF
clone size: .; J gene: TRBJ1-5; V gene: TRBV11-2; D gene: .; CDR3 length: 13; CDR3 DNA: TGTGCCAGCAGCCGGCAGGGGAATCAGCCCCAGCATTTT; CDR3 protein: CASSRQGNQPQHF
clone size: .; J gene: TRBJ2-6; V gene: TRBV10-3; D gene: .; CDR3 length: 15; CDR3 DNA: TGTGCCATCAGTGAGGGGCTCTCTGGGGCCAACGTCCTGACTTTC; CDR3 protein: CAISEGLSGANVLTF
clone size: .; J gene: TRBJ2-4; V gene: TRBV9; D gene: TRBD2; CDR3 length: 16; CDR3 DNA: TGTGCCAGCAGCGTAGCTCAGCGGGGGGGCTTAGGCATTCAGTACTTC; CDR3 protein: CASSVAQRGGLGIQYF
clone size: .; J gene: TRBJ1-4; V gene: TRBV5-4; D gene: .; CDR3 length: 16; CDR3 DNA: TGTGCCAGCAGCCCGGGGGGGGGTCGAACTAATGAAAAACTGTTTTTT; CDR3 protein: CASSPGGGRTNEKLFF
clone size: .; J gene: TRBJ2-5; V gene: TRBV11-3; D gene: TRBD1; CDR3 length: 14; CDR3 DNA: TGTGCCAGCAGCTCTGGGACAGGGGGTGAGACCCAGTACTTC; CDR3 protein: CASSSGTGGETQYF
clone size: .; J gene: TRBJ2-2; V gene: TRBV7-2; D gene: TRBD1; CDR3 length: 16; CDR3 DNA: TGTGCCAGCCTTTCCGGGACAGGGGGACACACCGGGGAGCTGTTTTTT; CDR3 protein: CASLSGTGGHTGELFF
clone size: .; J gene: TRBJ1-2; V gene: TRBV10-2; D gene: TRBD1; CDR3 length: 15; CDR3 DNA: TGCGCCAGCTACGGACAGGGGACTATCCCCTATGGCTACACCTTC; CDR3 protein: CASYGQGTIPYGYTF
clone size: .; J gene: TRBJ2-7; V gene: TRBV7-3; D gene: .; CDR3 length: 14; CDR3 DNA: TGTGCCAGCAGCCCTGACAGTTACTCCTACGAGCAGTACTTC; CDR3 protein: CASSPDSYSYEQYF
clone size: .; J gene: TRBJ1-2; V gene: TRBV11-3; D gene: TRBD1; CDR3 length: 14; CDR3 DNA: TGTGCCAGCAGCTTTACAGGGGGCCTATATGGCTACACCTTC; CDR3 protein: CASSFTGGLYGYTF
clone size: .; J gene: TRBJ2-7; V gene: TRBV9; D gene: .; CDR3 length: 15; CDR3 DNA: TGTGCCAGCAGCCCGGTAAGCGGTCCAGCCTACGAGCAGTACTTC; CDR3 protein: CASSPVSGPAYEQYF
clone size: .; J gene: TRBJ1-6; V gene: TRBV2; D gene: TRBD1; CDR3 length: 15; CDR3 DNA: TGTGCCAGCAGTGAGAGACAGGGGGCGAATTCACCCCTCCACTTT; CDR3 protein: CASSERQGANSPLHF
clone size: .; J gene: TRBJ2-1; V gene: TRBV19; D gene: .; CDR3 length: 15; CDR3 DNA: TGTGCCAGTAGTATCAACCGACAGGGAGGTAATGAGCAGTTCTTC; CDR3 protein: CASSINRQGGNEQFF